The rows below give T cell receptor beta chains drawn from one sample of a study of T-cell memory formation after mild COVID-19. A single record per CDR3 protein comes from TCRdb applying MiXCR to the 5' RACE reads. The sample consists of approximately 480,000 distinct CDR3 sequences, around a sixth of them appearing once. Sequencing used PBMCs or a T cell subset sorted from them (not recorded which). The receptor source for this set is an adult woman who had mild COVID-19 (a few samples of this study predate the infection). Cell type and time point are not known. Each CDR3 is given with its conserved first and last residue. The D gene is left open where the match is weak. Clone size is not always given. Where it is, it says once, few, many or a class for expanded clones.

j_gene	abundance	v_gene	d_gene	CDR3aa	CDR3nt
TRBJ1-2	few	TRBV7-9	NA	CASSAARVEGYTF	TGTGCCAGCAGCGCTGCCAGGGTGGAGGGCTACACCTTC
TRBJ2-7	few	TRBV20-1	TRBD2	CSARVETSGDRSYEQYF	TGCAGTGCTAGAGTTGAGACTAGCGGGGACCGCTCCTACGAGCAGTACTTC
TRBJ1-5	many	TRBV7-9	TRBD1	CASSSQGADQPQHF	TGTGCCAGCAGCTCCCAGGGGGCAGATCAGCCCCAGCATTTT
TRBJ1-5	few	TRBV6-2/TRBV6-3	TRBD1	CASRPTGASNQPQHF	TGTGCCAGCAGGCCGACAGGGGCGAGCAATCAGCCCCAGCATTTT
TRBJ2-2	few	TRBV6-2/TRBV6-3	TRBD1	CASSSGPPGTGGTGELFF	TGTGCCAGCAGTTCTGGCCCCCCCGGGACAGGGGGCACCGGGGAGCTGTTTTTT
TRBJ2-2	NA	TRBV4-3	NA	CASSQDEGSKDYTGELFF	TGCGCCAGCAGCCAAGATGAAGGGTCGAAGGATTACACCGGGGAGCTGTTTTTT
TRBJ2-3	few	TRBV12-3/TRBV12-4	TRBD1	CASSLGPGTAPTDTQYF	TGTGCCAGCAGTCTAGGTCCCGGGACAGCTCCCACAGATACGCAGTATTTT
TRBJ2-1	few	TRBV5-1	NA	CASAFQSSYNEQFF	TGCGCCAGCGCGTTCCAGAGCTCCTACAATGAGCAGTTCTTC
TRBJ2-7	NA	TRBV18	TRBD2	CASSPGRGLEQYF	TGTGCCAGCTCACCAGGGCGGGGGTTGGAGCAGTACTTC
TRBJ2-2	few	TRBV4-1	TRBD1	CASSQTQGSDTGELFF	TGCGCCAGCAGCCAGACACAGGGGTCGGACACCGGGGAGCTGTTTTTT
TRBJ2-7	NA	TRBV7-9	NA	CASSLSLGLSYEQYF	TGTGCCAGCAGCTTATCCCTTGGTCTTTCCTACGAGCAGTACTTC
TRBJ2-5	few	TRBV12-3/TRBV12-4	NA	CASSLNQGETQYF	TGTGCCAGCAGTTTAAACCAGGGGGAGACCCAGTACTTC
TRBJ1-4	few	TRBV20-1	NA	CSARALTDNEKLFF	TGCAGTGCTAGAGCCTTGACAGATAATGAAAAACTGTTTTTT
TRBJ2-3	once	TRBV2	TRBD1	CASTPGTGGYSGRTDTQYF	TGTGCCAGCACCCCCGGGACAGGGGGCTACAGCGGCCGCACAGATACGCAGTATTTT
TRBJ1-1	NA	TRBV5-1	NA	CASSSGPGDTEAFF	TGCGCCAGCAGCTCTGGACCAGGGGACACTGAAGCTTTCTTT
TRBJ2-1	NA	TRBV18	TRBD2	CASSQTSGGGNEQFF	TGTGCCAGCTCCCAAACTAGCGGAGGGGGCAATGAGCAGTTCTTC
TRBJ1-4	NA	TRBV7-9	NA	CASSLAWVTHERNEKLFF	TGTGCCAGCAGCTTAGCCTGGGTGACTCACGAACGGAATGAAAAACTGTTTTTT
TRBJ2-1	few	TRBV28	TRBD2	CASSFGGGALFGEQFF	TGTGCCAGCAGTTTCGGCGGGGGGGCACTTTTTGGTGAGCAGTTCTTC
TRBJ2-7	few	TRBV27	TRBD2	CASSKAGFPYEQYF	TGTGCCAGCAGTAAAGCGGGATTCCCCTACGAGCAGTACTTC
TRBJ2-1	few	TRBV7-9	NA	CASSLDTGWSYNEQFF	TGTGCCAGCAGCTTAGATACAGGGTGGTCGTACAATGAGCAGTTCTTC
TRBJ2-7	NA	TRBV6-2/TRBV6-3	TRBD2	CASSSSRLAVAYEQYF	TGTGCCAGCAGTTCCTCCCGACTAGCGGTAGCCTACGAGCAGTACTTC
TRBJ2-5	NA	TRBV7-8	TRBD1	CASRGQGALETQYF	TGTGCCAGCAGAGGACAGGGGGCTTTGGAGACCCAGTACTTC